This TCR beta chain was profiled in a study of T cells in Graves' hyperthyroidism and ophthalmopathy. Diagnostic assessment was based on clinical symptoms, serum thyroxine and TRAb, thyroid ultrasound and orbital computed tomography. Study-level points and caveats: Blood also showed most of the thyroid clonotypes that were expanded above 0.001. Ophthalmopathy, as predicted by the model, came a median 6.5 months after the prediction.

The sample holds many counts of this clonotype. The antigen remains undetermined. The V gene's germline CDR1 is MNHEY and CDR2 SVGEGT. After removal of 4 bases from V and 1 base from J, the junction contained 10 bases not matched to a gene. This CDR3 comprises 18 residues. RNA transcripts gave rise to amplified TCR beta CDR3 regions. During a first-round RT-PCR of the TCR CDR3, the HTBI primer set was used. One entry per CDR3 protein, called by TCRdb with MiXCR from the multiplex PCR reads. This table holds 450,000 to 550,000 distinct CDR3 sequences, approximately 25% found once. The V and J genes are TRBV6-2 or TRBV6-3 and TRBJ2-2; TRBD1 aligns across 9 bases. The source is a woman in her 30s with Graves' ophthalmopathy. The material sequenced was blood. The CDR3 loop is CASSFTAPGQGNTGELFF. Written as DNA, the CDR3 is TGTGCCAGCAGTTTCACAGCACCGGGACAGGGGAACACCGGGGAGCTGTTTTTT.